The clone carrying this T cell receptor beta chain has more than one count but fewer than ten. The antigen is unknown. Donors counted as nominally healthy when sampled, yet unrecorded immune exposures were likely. This sample was included in a study of cytomegalovirus exposure and HLA in healthy donors. General study results and limits: Later on, analysis showed that most CMV-associated TCR beta chains appeared to be HLA-restricted.

The PCR ran on 60 Vbeta and 13 Jbeta primers. This table comes from immunoSEQ multiplex PCR, and its TCRdb copy is limited to in-frame clones, with some not included. The sample has 150,000 to 200,000 clones; approximately 83% are singletons. The CDR3 has 16 residues. Trimming at V came to 0 bases and at J to 3 bases, leaving 6 bases not matched to a gene. CDR1 SGHTA and CDR2 FQGTGA come from the germline V gene. The sequence was collected from a male donor in good health and CMV-seronegative. The chain has TRBV7-3 and TRBJ2-5; 8 nucleotides agree with TRBD1. The sequenced material came from PBMCs. This CDR3 is CASSLTRTGRKETQYF. The CDR3 DNA reads TGTGCCAGCAGCTTAACGAGGACAGGGAGGAAAGAGACCCAGTACTTC.